One sample yielded the 10 T cell receptor beta chains listed below, sequenced in a study of T cells in Graves' hyperthyroidism and ophthalmopathy. RNA transcripts gave rise to amplified TCR beta CDR3 regions. A set of HTBI primers served as the primers for a first-round RT-PCR of the TCR CDR3. One entry per CDR3 protein results from TCRdb running MiXCR on the multiplex PCR reads. The sample contains about 270,000 distinct CDR3 sequences, around 15% of which appear only once. Sequencing was carried out using blood. These receptors were obtained from a woman between 45 and 65 years old with Graves' hyperthyroidism that later progressed to Graves' ophthalmopathy.

In this sample, this clonotype turned up many times. This chain joins TRBV20-1 and TRBJ1-1; possibly TRBD1 for D (6 bases). Germline V gene data show CDR1 as DFQATT and CDR2 as SNEGSKA (reference sequence). Trimming removed 6 bases from V and 5 bases from J, with 13 bases in between. CDR3 length: 12 residues. CDR3 coding DNA: TGCAGTGCAACAGGGAAGTGGACTGAAGCTTTCTTT. Protein product: CSATGKWTEAFF.

This sequence joins TRBV19 and TRBJ2-2; 14 nucleotides match TRBD2. CDR1 is LNHDA, CDR2 SQIVND, per germline (reference sequence). The CDR3 has 15 amino acids. Unmatched junction bases numbered 4, after V lost 5 bases and J lost 8 bases. The CDR3 nucleotides are TGTGCCAGTAGTGCCGGGACTAGCGGGAGAGGGGAGCTGTTTTTT. Its protein is CASSAGTSGRGELFF.

V and J are TRBV20-1 and TRBJ2-7; TRBD1 matches 7 bases. Germline V gene sequence: CDR1 DFQATT, CDR2 SNEGSKA (reference sequence). V dropped 7 bases and J dropped 5; count of bases not matched to a gene: 11. The CDR3 loop spans 13 amino acids. As DNA, the CDR3 is TGCAGTGGTACCAGGGGGACACGAGACGAGCAGTACTTC. It translates to CSGTRGTRDEQYF.

This rearrangement joins TRBV19 to TRBJ1-2; TRBD1 agrees at 7 bases. The CDR3 runs to 18 residues. V lost 5 bases and J lost 4; bases outside the gene matches: 19. CDR1 and CDR2 from the germline V gene are LNHDA and SQIVND (reference sequence). The CDR3 loop is CASSLAGGAMDPAYGYTF. For the CDR3, the DNA is TGTGCCAGTAGTCTAGCAGGGGGGGCAATGGACCCCGCCTATGGCTACACCTTC.

The genes are TRBV5-1 and TRBJ2-4; no clear D gene. Germline V lookup: CDR1 SGHRS, CDR2 YFSETQ. V lost 5 bases and J 1 base, leaving 7 bases between the germline ends. The CDR3 covers 13 residues. This CDR3 reads CASSGEAKNIQYF. For the CDR3, the DNA is TGCGCCAGCAGTGGAGAGGCCAAAAACATTCAGTACTTC.

This clonotype appeared many times. The chain uses TRBV2 and TRBJ2-7; D is ambiguous. V was clipped by 4 bases and J by 3 bases, with 7 bases between them. Germline V lookup: CDR1 SNHLY, CDR2 FYNNEI. This CDR3 comprises 12 residues. In DNA, the CDR3 is TGTGCCAGCAGTGGCCCAATCTACGAGCAGTACTTC. It yields the protein CASSGPIYEQYF.

This clonotype was seen more than once but under ten times. CDR3 sequence: CASRSPSGGNNEQFF. The DNA for the CDR3 is TGTGCCAGCAGGTCTCCTAGCGGGGGGAACAATGAGCAGTTCTTC. The chain joins TRBV13 to TRBJ2-1; 11 nucleotides agree with TRBD2. The CDR3 length is 15 residues. J lost 5 bases, V lost 6 bases, and 6 bases had no gene match. Germline V gene data show CDR1 as PRHDT and CDR2 as FYEKMQ (reference sequence).

Concerning this clonotype: A read error is possible here, since a much larger clone lies one base away. V usage is TRBV19 and J usage is TRBJ1-5; no clear D. The CDR3 spans 15 residues. Germline V gene data show CDR1 as LNHDA and CDR2 as SQIVND (reference sequence). CDR3 DNA: TGTGTCAGTAGTGCCCGGGATAAAGCCTATCAGCCCCAGCATTTT. The encoded protein is CVSSARDKAYQPQHF.

This clonotype showed up many times. This chain joins TRBV5-1 and TRBJ2-1, with D perhaps given as TRBD1 or TRBD2 (7 bases each). Trimming removed 4 bases at V and 7 bases at J, with 18 bases between. Germline V gives CDR1 SGHRS, CDR2 YFSETQ. The length of the CDR3 is 15 residues. The CDR3 DNA reads TGCGCCAGCAGCGCCAGGGGGGGGATTGAGAATGAGCAGTTCTTC. Residues: CASSARGGIENEQFF. Based on the CDR3 plus reference TRBV5-1 and TRBJ2-1, the full variable domain is KAGVTQTPRYLIKTRGQQVTLSCSPISGHRSVSWYQQTPGQGLQFLFEYFSETQRNKGNFPGRFSGRQFSNSRSEMNVSTLELGDSALYLCASSARGGIENEQFFGPGTRLTVL.

This clonotype was picked up many times. The rearrangement links TRBV5-6 to TRBJ1-2; TRBD1 is a possible D gene (6 bases). V lost 4 bases and J lost 6, with 19 bases in between. The CDR3 is 15 residues long. The germline V gene has CDR1 SGHDT and CDR2 YYEEEE. The CDR3 DNA is TGTGCCAGCAGCCGTAACCCCGAGACAGGAAATGGCTACACCTTC. This gives the protein CASSRNPETGNGYTF.